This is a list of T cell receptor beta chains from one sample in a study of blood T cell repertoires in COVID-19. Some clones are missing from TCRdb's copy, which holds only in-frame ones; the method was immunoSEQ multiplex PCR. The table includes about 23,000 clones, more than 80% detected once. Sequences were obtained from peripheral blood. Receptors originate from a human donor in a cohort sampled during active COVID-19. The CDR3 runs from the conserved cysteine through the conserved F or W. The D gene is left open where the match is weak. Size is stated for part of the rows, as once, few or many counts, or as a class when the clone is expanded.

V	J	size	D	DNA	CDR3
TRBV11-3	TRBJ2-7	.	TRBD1	TGTGCCAGCAGCTCGGGACAGGGGGCGGTGAGTGAGCAGTACTTC	CASSSGQGAVSEQYF
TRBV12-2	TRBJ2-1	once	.	TGTGCAAGTCGCTCCCCGGGAGAGGGTTACAATGAGCAGTTCTTC	CASRSPGEGYNEQFF
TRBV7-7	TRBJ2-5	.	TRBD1	TGTGCCAGCAGCCCCCGACAGGGTTCCGGGGAGACCCAGTACTTC	CASSPRQGSGETQYF
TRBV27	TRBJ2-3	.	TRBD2	TGTGCCAGCAGTTTATATGCGGGGGGCACAGATACGCAGTATTTT	CASSLYAGGTDTQYF
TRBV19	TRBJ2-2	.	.	TGTGCCAGTAGTATCGGGGACACCGGGGAGCTGTTTTTT	CASSIGDTGELFF
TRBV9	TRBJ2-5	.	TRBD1	TGTGCCAGCAGCCCAACCGGGACAGGGACTTGGGAGACCCAGTACTTC	CASSPTGTGTWETQYF
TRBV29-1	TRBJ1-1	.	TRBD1	TGCAGCTACCGACAGGGAACTGAAGCTTTCTTT	CSYRQGTEAFF
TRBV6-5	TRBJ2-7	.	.	TGTGCCAGCAGTCCGTCAGGGCAAGGCGAGCAGTACTTC	CASSPSGQGEQYF
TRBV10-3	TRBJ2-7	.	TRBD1	TGTGCCATCGGAGGGACAGGGGACTACGAGCAGTACTTC	CAIGGTGDYEQYF
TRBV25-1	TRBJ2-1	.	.	TGTGCCAGCACCAGACTGGACTCCAACAATGAGCAGTTCTTC	CASTRLDSNNEQFF
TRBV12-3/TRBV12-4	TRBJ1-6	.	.	TGTGCCAGCAGTTTACAGGCTGGACCCCTCCACTTT	CASSLQAGPLHF
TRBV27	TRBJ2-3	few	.	TGTGCCAGCAGTTTACTCTCGGGTAGGAGCACAGATACGCAGTATTTT	CASSLLSGRSTDTQYF
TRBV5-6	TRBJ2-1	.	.	TGTGCCAGCAGCCTCCTGAGTGAGCAGTTCTTC	CASSLLSEQFF
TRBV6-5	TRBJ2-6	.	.	TGTGCCAGCAGGGTTACAGTATCTGGGGCCAACGTCCTGACTTTC	CASRVTVSGANVLTF
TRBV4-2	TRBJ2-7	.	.	TGTGCCAGCAGCCAAGATCACTCCGACAGGAGCCCCTACGAGCAGTACTTC	CASSQDHSDRSPYEQYF
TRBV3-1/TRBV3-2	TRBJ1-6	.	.	TGTGCCAGCGGGGGCGGGGGTTCACCCCTCCACTTT	CASGGGGSPLHF
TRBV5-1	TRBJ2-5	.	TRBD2	TGCGCCAGCAGCTTGGGCGGGGGGGGCGAAGAGACCCAGTACTTC	CASSLGGGGEETQYF
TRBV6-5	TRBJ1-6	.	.	TGTGCCAGCAGTCCCACAGGGAGGGTAGATTCACCCCTCCACTTT	CASSPTGRVDSPLHF
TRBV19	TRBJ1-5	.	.	TGTGCCAGTATAGCACGCCGATCTAGCAATCAGCCCCAGCATTTT	CASIARRSSNQPQHF
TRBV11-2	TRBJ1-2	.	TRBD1	TGTGCCAGCAGCTCGCTGGGACAGGGGGGCGGCTACACCTTC	CASSSLGQGGGYTF
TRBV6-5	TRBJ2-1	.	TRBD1	TGTGCCAGCAGTCGACAGGGTTACAATGAGCAGTTCTTC	CASSRQGYNEQFF
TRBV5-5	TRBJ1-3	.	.	TGTGCCAGCAGCTTGGAGGCGGGGAGTTCTTCCGGAAACACCATATATTTT	CASSLEAGSSSGNTIYF
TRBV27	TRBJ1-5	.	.	TGTGCCAGCAGTATCACAGGGACGCGGAATCAGCCCCAGCATTTT	CASSITGTRNQPQHF
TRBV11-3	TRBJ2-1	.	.	TGTGCCAGCAGCCCACACCGGCTCCTAGCAAAAACGGACAATGAGCAGTTCTTC	CASSPHRLLAKTDNEQFF
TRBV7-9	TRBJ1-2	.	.	TGTGCCAGCAGCTTAGTTCGCGACTTTAACTATGGCTACACCTTC	CASSLVRDFNYGYTF
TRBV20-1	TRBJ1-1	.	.	TGCAGTGCTAGTTCGGGACATGAAGCTTTCTTT	CSASSGHEAFF
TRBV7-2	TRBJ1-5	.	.	TGTGCCAGCAGCTTAGAATTACCCGGGGTCGGCCCCCAGCATTTT	CASSLELPGVGPQHF
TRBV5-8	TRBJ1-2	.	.	TGTGCCAGCAGCTTTTTGGGGGCGCGTGGCTACACCTTC	CASSFLGARGYTF
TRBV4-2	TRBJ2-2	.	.	TGTGCCAGCAGCCAAGCGGGTAGCAAAACCGGGGAGCTGTTTTTT	CASSQAGSKTGELFF
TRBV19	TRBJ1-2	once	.	TGTGCCAGTAGTGTCCTAGCTAACTATGGCTACACCTTC	CASSVLANYGYTF
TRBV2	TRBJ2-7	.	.	TGTGCCAGCAGCATCGACAGAGGGCAGTACTTC	CASSIDRGQYF
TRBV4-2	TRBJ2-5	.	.	TGTGCCAGCAGCCAAGTGGGGGGAAAAGAGACCCAGTACTTC	CASSQVGGKETQYF
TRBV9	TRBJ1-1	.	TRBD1	TGTGCCAGCAGCACCAACAGGGGGCCACAGTACACTGAAGCTTTCTTT	CASSTNRGPQYTEAFF
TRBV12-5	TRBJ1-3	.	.	TGTGCTAGTGGTTTGGTACCCCCAGGGGTATATGGAAACACCATATATTTT	CASGLVPPGVYGNTIYF
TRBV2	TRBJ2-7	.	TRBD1	TGTGCCAGTAATCACCGGGACAGCTCCTACGAGCAGTACTTC	CASNHRDSSYEQYF
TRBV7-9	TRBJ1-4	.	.	TGTGCCAGCTCCTCCGGAAAACTGTTTTTT	CASSSGKLFF
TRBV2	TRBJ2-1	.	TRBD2	TGTGCCAGCAGTGATGCCAGCGGGGGCCCCTCCTACAATGAGCAGTTCTTC	CASSDASGGPSYNEQFF
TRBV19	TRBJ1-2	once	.	TGTGCCAGTAGTACCACAGGGAACTATGGCTACACCTTC	CASSTTGNYGYTF
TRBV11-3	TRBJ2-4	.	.	TGTGCCAGCAGCACCGCAGGGGGGACCATTCAGTACTTC	CASSTAGGTIQYF
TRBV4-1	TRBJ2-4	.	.	TGCGCCAGCAGCCAAGATCCGGGGGAGATAGCCAAAAACATTCAGTACTTC	CASSQDPGEIAKNIQYF
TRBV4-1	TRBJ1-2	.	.	TGCGCCAGCAGCCAAGGGTCGGCGGGGGCGCGAGGCTACACCTTC	CASSQGSAGARGYTF
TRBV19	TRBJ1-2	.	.	TGTGCCAGTAGTCCACAGACAGGCAACTATGGCTACACCTTC	CASSPQTGNYGYTF
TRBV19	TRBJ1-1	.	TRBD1	TGTGCCAGTAAGTCAGGGACAGCCGCCACTGAAGCTTTCTTT	CASKSGTAATEAFF
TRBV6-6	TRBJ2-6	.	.	TGTGCCAGCAAGAGTTACGGGGACTCTGGGGCCAACGTCCTGACTTTC	CASKSYGDSGANVLTF
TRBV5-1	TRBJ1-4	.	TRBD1	TGCGCCAGTTCTAAGGACAGGCTTGGCGAAAAACTGTTTTTT	CASSKDRLGEKLFF
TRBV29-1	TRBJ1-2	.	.	TGCAGCGCCACGGGAGGAGCCTATGGCTACACCTTC	CSATGGAYGYTF
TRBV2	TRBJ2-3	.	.	TGTGCCAGCAGGGTAATTGGTGGTACGGGAGATACGCAGTATTTT	CASRVIGGTGDTQYF
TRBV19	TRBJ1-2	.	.	TGTGCCAGTAGTATGGTGGGCCGATACACCTTC	CASSMVGRYTF
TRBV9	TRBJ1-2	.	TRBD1	TGTGCCAGCAGCGCGGGACAGACCAATTCTTATGGCTACACCTTC	CASSAGQTNSYGYTF
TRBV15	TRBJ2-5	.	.	TGTGCCACCAGCAGAGTCTCGGGACTTGGGGCAGAGACCCAGTACTTC	CATSRVSGLGAETQYF
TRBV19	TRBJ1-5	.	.	TGTGCCAGTAGTTTCCAACAGGGTAATCAGCCCCAGCATTTT	CASSFQQGNQPQHF
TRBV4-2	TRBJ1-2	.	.	TGTGCCAGCAGCCAAGAGCCAGGGCCAGGGTGGGACTATGGCTACACCTTC	CASSQEPGPGWDYGYTF
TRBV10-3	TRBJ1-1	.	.	TGTGCCATCAGCAAACAGGGCTCGGGAACTGAAGCTTTCTTT	CAISKQGSGTEAFF